The clone carrying this T cell receptor beta chain came up a few times. The antigen remains unidentified. The source of the sample is a study of tissue T cells after allogeneic stem cell transplantation. Comparators were a few non-transplant cancer patients without known GI disease. Study outcomes and limitations: Across patients, clones rarely overlapped, yet motif clusters were shared tissue-specifically. The study did not identify alloreactive or antigen-specific tissue TCRs, and some clones might be persisting host cells.

V gave up 5 bases and J gave up 4 bases, with 9 bases separating them. There are 13 residues in the CDR3. Germline CDR1 reads SGHAT; CDR2 reads FQNNGV. Profiling relied on immunoSEQ multiplex PCR, and the TCRdb table lists in-frame clones only, not all of them. Of roughly 10,000 clones in the sample, about three fifths were seen once. This sequence was found in a woman between 18 and 55 years old with breast cancer. The material sequenced was tissue from the jejunum, taken at autopsy. This chain links TRBV11-2 with TRBJ1-5, with a possible D match to TRBD1 (5 bases). This chain's CDR3 is CASSQAGNQPQHF. CDR3 nucleotide sequence: TGTGCCAGCAGCCAGGCAGGGAATCAGCCCCAGCATTTT.